This T cell receptor (beta chain) was sequenced in a study of CD8 T cells in Susac syndrome (dated by TCRdb to the late 2010s). Study-level background: The study used repertoire sequencing to test whether antigen drove CD8+ T cell activation and differentiation in Susac syndrome. What the work shows at the level of the full study, not this receptor alone: The study acknowledged that relatively few individuals were included in the TCR sequencing and HLA analysis.

Per the germline V gene (reference sequence), SEHNR is the CDR1 and FQNEAQ is the CDR2. The CDR3 goes from the cysteine to the phenylalanine over 14 residues. Only the CDR3 DNA stays, 42 bases, in frame from base 1. V and J lose 1 base and 5 bases, and a span of 11 bases separates them. Peripheral blood CD8+ and CD4+ T cells from healthy donors, Susac syndrome patients and multiple sclerosis patients were profiled using high-throughput TCR beta sequencing. The multiple sclerosis controls were treatment-naive patients who had stable or active relapsing-remitting disease and met the revised McDonald criteria. Bulk CD8+ and CD4+ T cells were purified by magnetic negative isolation, while CD8+ TEMRA cells were enriched using FACS. Blood was collected in EDTA tubes and processed within 24 hours, with PBMCs isolated through density gradient centrifugation. PBMCs intended for TCR sequencing were frozen in liquid nitrogen and were later thawed in a 37 degrees C water bath. The sorted or isolated CD4+, CD8+ and CD8+ TEMRA cells reached a purity of at least 90%.

RNA was extracted using the RNeasy kit, and about 0.45 to 1 ug of the RNA was reverse transcribed with random hexamers. TCR beta CDR3 regions were amplified with the immunoSEQ multiplex PCR assay covering 54 Vbeta and 13 Jbeta segments. Bias from PCR amplification was corrected by using a synthetic template baseline for primer optimization and for computational correction. The paper's processing steps were these. Reads were assigned to V, D and J genes according to IMGT and analyzed in immunoSEQ Analyzer, with only productive sequences retained. Clonality was calculated as one minus the Shannon entropy normalized by log2 of the number of productive unique sequences. Public and private clones were assessed among the 100 most prevalent clones of each patient and control. Clones were defined as Susac-specific if absent from the healthy and MS cohorts, from 900 to 1,300 published viral clones and from other ImmuneACCESS disease sequences. TCRdb handled the public reads itself, with Q25 trimming in fastp and clone calling in MiXCR, and kept productive beta chains. Rows are unified per CDR3 protein, each entry keeping the most common DNA and genes. The V and J calls follow TCRdb's processing rather than the paper's. The sample includes tens of thousands of distinct CDR3 sequences, with 96% observed a single time. Together, the top ten hold more than 0.09% of the sample.

In regard to this clonotype: There is no known antigen for this receptor. No base quality values were provided; no much bigger clone lies one nucleotide off.

This sequence originates from a human donor with multiple sclerosis. The chain is assembled from TRBV7-9 and TRBJ1-1, and perhaps TRBD1 as D gene, on 6 matching bases. What was sequenced was CD4+ T cells from PBMCs. The CDR3 amino acid sequence is: CASSLVRGETEAFF. The nucleotide sequence reads TGTGCCAGCAGCTTAGTTAGGGGGGAGACTGAAGCTTTCTTT.